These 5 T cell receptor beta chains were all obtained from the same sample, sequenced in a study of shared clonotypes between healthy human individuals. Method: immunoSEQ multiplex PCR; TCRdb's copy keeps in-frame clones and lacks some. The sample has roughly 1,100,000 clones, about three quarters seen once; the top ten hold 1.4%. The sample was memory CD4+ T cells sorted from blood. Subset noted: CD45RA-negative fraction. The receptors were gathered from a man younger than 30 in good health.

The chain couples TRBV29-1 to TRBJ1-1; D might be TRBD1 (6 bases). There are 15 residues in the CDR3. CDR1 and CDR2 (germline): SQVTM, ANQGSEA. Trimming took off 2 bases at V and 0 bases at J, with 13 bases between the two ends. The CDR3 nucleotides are TGCAGCGTTGAAATTGTCGGACAGATGAACACTGAAGCTTTCTTT. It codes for CSVEIVGQMNTEAFF.

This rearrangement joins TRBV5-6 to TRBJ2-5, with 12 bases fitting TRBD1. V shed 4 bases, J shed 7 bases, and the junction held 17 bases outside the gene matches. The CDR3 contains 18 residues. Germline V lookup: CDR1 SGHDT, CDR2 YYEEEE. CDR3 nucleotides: TGTGCCAGCAGCAGCCGAGGGACAGGGGGCACTTCAAGAGGGACCCAGTACTTC. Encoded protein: CASSSRGTGGTSRGTQYF.

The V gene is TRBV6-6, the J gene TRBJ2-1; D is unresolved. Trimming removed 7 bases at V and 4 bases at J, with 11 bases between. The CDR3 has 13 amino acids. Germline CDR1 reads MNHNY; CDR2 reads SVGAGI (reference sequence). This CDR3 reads CASKERDYNEQFF. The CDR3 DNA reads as TGTGCCAGCAAAGAGAGAGATTACAATGAGCAGTTCTTC.

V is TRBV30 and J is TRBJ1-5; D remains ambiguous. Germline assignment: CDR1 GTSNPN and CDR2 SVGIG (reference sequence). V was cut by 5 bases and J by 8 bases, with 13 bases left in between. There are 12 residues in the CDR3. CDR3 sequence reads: CAWDGGVEPQHF. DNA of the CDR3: TGTGCCTGGGACGGCGGGGTAGAGCCCCAGCATTTT.

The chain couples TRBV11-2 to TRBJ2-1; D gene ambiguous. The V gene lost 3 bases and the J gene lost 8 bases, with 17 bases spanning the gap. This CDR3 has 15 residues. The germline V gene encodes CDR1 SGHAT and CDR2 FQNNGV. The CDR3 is CASSFVDPPFDEQFF. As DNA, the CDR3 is TGTGCCAGCAGCTTCGTCGACCCGCCTTTTGATGAGCAGTTCTTC. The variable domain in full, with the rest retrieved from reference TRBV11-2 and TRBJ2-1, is EAGVAQSPRYKIIEKRQSVAFWCNPISGHATLYWYQQILGQGPKLLIQFQNNGVVDDSQLPKDRFSAERLKGVDSTLKIQPAKLEDSAVYLCASSFVDPPFDEQFFGPGTRLTVL.